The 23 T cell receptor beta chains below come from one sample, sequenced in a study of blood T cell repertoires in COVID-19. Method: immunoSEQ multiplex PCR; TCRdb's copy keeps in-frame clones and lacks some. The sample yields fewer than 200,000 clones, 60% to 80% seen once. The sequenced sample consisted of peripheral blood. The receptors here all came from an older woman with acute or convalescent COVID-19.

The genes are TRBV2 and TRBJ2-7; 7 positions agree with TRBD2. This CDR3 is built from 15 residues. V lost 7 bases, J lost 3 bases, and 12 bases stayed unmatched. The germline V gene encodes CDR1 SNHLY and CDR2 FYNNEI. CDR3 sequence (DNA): TGTGCCAGCAAAAAAGGGCGGGAGTACATCTACGAGCAGTACTTC. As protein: CASKKGREYIYEQYF.

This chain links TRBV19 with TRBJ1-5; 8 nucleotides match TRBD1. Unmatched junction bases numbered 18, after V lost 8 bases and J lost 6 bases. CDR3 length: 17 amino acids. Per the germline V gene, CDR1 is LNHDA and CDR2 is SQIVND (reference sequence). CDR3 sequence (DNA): TGTGCCAGTGGCGGGACGGCGGGCCAGGGGGCAGGTCAGCCCCAGCATTTT. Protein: CASGGTAGQGAGQPQHF.

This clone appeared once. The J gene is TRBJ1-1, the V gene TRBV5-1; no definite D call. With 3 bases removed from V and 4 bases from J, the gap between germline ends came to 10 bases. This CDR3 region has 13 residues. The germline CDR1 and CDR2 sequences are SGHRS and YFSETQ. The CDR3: CASSSTDGTEAFF. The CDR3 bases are TGCGCCAGCAGCTCTACAGATGGCACTGAAGCTTTCTTT.

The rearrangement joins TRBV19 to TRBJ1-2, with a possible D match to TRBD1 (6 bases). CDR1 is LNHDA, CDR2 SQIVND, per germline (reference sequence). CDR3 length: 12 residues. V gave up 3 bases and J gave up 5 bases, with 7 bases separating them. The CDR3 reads CASSIQGYGYTF. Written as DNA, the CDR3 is TGTGCCAGTAGTATTCAGGGGTATGGCTACACCTTC.

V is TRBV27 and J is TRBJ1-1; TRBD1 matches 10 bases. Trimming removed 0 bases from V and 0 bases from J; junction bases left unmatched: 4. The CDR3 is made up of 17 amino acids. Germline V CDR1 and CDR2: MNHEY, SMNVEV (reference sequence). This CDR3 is CASSLSVGTGVNTEAFF. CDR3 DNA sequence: TGTGCCAGCAGTTTATCCGTCGGGACAGGGGTGAACACTGAAGCTTTCTTT.

The CDR3 reads CASSLDSSSYGETQYF. In nucleotides, the CDR3 is TGTGCCAGCAGCTTAGATTCATCTAGCTACGGAGAGACCCAGTACTTC. This rearrangement joins TRBV11-2 to TRBJ2-5, with a tentative D call TRBD2 (5 bases). The ends were cut back, 0 bases at V and 4 bases at J, with 15 bases in the middle. Germline V gene lookup returns CDR1 SGHAT and CDR2 FQNNGV. The CDR3 loop spans 16 amino acids.

The CDR3 here is CASSPRESGSPLHF. The CDR3 bases are TGTGCCAGCTCACCACGAGAATCGGGTTCACCCCTCCACTTT. The chain links TRBV18 to TRBJ1-6; D is undetermined. The germline V and J ends were trimmed by 1 base and 9 bases, with 10 bases remaining between them. CDR3 length: 14 amino acids. CDR1 and CDR2 from the germline V gene are KGHSH and LQKENI.

The CDR3 sequence is CASSISPRTGKVETQYF. The CDR3 DNA reads TGTGCCAGTAGTATAAGTCCTAGGACCGGGAAGGTTGAGACCCAGTACTTC. V usage is TRBV19 and J usage is TRBJ2-5, with a possible D match to TRBD2 (5 bases). V was clipped by 2 bases and J by 5 bases, with 21 bases between them. Germline V gene data show CDR1 as LNHDA and CDR2 as SQIVND (reference sequence). The length of the CDR3 is 17 residues.

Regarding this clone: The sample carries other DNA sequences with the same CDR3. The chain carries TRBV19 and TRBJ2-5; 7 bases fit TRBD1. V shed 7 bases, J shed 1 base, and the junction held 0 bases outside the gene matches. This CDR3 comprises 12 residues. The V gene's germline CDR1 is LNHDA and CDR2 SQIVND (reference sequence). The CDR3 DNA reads TGTGCCAGTAAGGGGGCCCAAGAGACCCAGTACTTC. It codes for CASKGAQETQYF.

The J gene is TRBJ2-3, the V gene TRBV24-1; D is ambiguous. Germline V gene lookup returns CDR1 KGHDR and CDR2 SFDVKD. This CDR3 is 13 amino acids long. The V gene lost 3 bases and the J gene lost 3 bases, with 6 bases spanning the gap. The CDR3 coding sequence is TGTGCCACCAGTGATGGCTGGACAGATACGCAGTATTTT. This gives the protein CATSDGWTDTQYF.

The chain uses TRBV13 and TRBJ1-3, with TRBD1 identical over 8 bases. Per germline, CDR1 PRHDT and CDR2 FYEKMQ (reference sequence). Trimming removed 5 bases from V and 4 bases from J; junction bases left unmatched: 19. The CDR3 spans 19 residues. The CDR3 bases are TGTGCCAGCAGCCAAAACCTGGTTGGACAGGGCGAATTGGGAAACACCATATATTTT. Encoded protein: CASSQNLVGQGELGNTIYF.

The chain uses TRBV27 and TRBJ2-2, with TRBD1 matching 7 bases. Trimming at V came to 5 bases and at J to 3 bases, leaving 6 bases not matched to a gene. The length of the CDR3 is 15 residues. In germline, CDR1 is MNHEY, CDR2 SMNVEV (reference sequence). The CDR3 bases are TGTGCCAGCAGTAGAGACAGGGCTGACACCGGGGAGCTGTTTTTT. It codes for CASSRDRADTGELFF.

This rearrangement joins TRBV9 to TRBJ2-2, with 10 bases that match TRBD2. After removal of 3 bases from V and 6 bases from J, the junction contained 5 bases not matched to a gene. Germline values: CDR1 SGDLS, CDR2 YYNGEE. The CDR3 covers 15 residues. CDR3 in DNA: TGTGCCAGCAGCGCTAGCGGGAGTTATGCCGGGGAGCTGTTTTTT. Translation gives CASSASGSYAGELFF.

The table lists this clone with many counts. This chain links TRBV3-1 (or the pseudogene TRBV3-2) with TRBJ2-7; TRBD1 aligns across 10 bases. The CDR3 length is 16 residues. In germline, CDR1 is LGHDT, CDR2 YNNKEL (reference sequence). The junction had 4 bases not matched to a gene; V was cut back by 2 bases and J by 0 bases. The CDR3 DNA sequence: TGTGCCAGCAGCCAACGGACAGGGGGATACTCCTACGAGCAGTACTTC. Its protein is CASSQRTGGYSYEQYF.

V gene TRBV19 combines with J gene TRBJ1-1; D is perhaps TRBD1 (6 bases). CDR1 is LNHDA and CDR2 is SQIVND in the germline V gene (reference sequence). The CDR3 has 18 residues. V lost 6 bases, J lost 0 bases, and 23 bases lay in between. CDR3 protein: CASRQIHSTGTMNTEAFF. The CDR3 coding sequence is TGTGCCAGTAGACAAATTCACTCAACAGGGACCATGAACACTGAAGCTTTCTTT.

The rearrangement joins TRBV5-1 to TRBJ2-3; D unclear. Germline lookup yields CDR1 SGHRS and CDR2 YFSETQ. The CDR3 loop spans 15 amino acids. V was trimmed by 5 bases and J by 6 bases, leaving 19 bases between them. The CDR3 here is CASRSKFRIGDTQYF. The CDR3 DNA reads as TGCGCCAGCAGGTCTAAGTTTCGGATCGGGGATACGCAGTATTTT.

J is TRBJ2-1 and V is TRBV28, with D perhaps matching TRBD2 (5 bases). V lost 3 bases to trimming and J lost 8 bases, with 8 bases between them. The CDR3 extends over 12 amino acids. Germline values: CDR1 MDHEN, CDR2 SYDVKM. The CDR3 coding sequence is TGTGCCAGCAGTTTTCCCGGGGATGAGCAGTTCTTC. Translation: CASSFPGDEQFF.

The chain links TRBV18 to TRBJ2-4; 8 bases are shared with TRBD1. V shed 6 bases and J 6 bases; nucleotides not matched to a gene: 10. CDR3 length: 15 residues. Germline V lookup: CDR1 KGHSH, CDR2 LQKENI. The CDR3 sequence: CASSTNRDRINIQYF. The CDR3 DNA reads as TGTGCCAGCTCGACAAACCGGGACAGGATAAACATTCAGTACTTC.

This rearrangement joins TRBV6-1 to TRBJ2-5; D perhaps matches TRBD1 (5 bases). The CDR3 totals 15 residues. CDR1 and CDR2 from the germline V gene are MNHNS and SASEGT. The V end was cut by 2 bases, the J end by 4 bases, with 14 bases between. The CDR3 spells CASSEQRSRAETQYF. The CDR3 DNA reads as TGTGCCAGCAGTGAACAACGGAGCAGGGCAGAGACCCAGTACTTC.

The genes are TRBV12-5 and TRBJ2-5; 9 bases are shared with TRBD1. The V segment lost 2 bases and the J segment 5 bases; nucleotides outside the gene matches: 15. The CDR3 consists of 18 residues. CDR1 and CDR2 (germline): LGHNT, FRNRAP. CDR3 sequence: CASGLTLFPGTGRETQYF. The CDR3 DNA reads TGTGCTAGTGGTTTGACCTTGTTTCCCGGGACAGGGCGGGAGACCCAGTACTTC.

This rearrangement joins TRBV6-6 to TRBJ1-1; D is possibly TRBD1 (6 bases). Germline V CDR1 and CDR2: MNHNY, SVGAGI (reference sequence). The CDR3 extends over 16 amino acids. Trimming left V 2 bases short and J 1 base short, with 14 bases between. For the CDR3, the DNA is TGTGCCAGCAGTTACGGGGGCAGGGAAACGAACACTGAAGCTTTCTTT. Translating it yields CASSYGGRETNTEAFF.

The CDR3 DNA sequence: TGTGCCAGCAGTCCAACTAGCGGAGTAAACATTCAGTACTTC. It is translated as CASSPTSGVNIQYF. The chain combines TRBV28 with TRBJ2-4; 8 bases are a match to TRBD2. In germline, CDR1 is MDHEN, CDR2 SYDVKM. Unmatched junction bases numbered 6, after V lost 5 bases and J lost 6 bases. The CDR3 consists of 14 residues.

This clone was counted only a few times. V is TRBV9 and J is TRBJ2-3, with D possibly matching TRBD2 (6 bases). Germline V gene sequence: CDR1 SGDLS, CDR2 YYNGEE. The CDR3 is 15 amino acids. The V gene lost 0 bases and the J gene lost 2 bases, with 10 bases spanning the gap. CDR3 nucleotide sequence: TGTGCCAGCAGCGTAGGGGCGGGGTACACAGATACGCAGTATTTT. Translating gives CASSVGAGYTDTQYF. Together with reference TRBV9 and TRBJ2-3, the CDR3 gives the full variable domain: DSGVTQTPKHLITATGQRVTLRCSPRSGDLSVYWYQQSLDQGLQFLIQYYNGEERAKGNILERFSAQQFPDLHSELNLSSLELGDSALYFCASSVGAGYTDTQYFGPGTRLTVL.